What follows are 30 T cell receptor beta chains derived from one specimen sequenced in a study of graft-versus-host responses after intestinal transplantation. This table comes from immunoSEQ multiplex PCR, and its TCRdb copy is limited to in-frame clones, with some not included. The sample shows about 51,000 clones, approximately 88% of them seen only once. Antigens of these TCRs are unknown. Sequencing was performed on unstimulated CD4+ T cells sorted from spleen or lymph node cells, taken before transplant. These TCRs come from a human donor who was the organ donor for an intestinal transplant.

The V gene is TRBV18, the J gene TRBJ2-5, with D possibly TRBD2 on 6 matching bases. The CDR3 consists of 15 residues. Between the trimmed V and J ends, which lost 5 bases and 5 bases, there was a span of 18 bases. CDR1 KGHSH and CDR2 LQKENI come from the germline V gene. CDR3 nucleotides: TGTGCCAGCTCAAAGGGGACTCACAGCGGGGAGACCCAGTACTTC. It yields the protein CASSKGTHSGETQYF.

With regard to this clone: Different DNA sequences within this sample yield the same CDR3. The chain has TRBV6-1 and TRBJ1-1; possibly TRBD1 for D (6 bases). The germline gives CDR1 MNHNS, CDR2 SASEGT. Trimming left V 8 bases short and J 5 bases short, with 15 bases between. The CDR3 length is 13 residues. The CDR3 DNA follows: TGTGCCAGCTCGGAACAGGGTGGAACTGAAGCTTTCTTT. It yields the protein CASSEQGGTEAFF.

This clone was seen more than once but under ten times. The rearrangement links TRBV6-5 to TRBJ1-5; D perhaps matches TRBD1 (5 bases). CDR1 MNHEY and CDR2 SVGAGI come from the germline V gene. V shed 2 bases and J shed 10 bases, with 15 bases lying between them. This CDR3 has 14 amino acids. The CDR3 DNA follows: TGTGCCAGCAGTTACGGGGCAGGGAACCAACCCCAGCATTTT. Translating it yields CASSYGAGNQPQHF.

V and J are TRBV9 and TRBJ2-3; TRBD1 matches at 11 bases. The CDR3 runs 17 residues. The germline V gene has CDR1 SGDLS and CDR2 YYNGEE. V gave up 0 bases and J gave up 0 bases; unmatched junction bases: 3. The CDR3 here is CASSVGGTGGSTDTQYF. The CDR3 DNA reads as TGTGCCAGCAGCGTAGGCGGGACAGGGGGTAGCACAGATACGCAGTATTTT.

The V and J genes are TRBV5-1 and TRBJ2-7; 10 nucleotides line up with TRBD1. This CDR3 has 18 residues. The V gene's germline CDR1 is SGHRS and CDR2 YFSETQ. With V trimmed by 4 bases and J by 3 bases, 16 bases remained unmatched. Written as DNA, the CDR3 is TGCGCCAGCAGCGCGAGCCGGGACAGGGGCCCCAAATACTACGAGCAGTACTTC. Translated, it gives CASSASRDRGPKYYEQYF.

The table lists this clone with a count of one. The chain recombines TRBV4-1 with TRBJ2-7, with 11 bases identical to TRBD1. The CDR3 runs 18 residues. With V trimmed by 0 bases and J by 0 bases, 7 bases remained unmatched. Germline V gives CDR1 MGHRA, CDR2 YSYEKL. The CDR3 bases are TGCGCCAGCAGCCAAGAGGGGAGGGACAGGGGGAGCTCCTACGAGCAGTACTTC. Protein product: CASSQEGRDRGSSYEQYF.

The genes are TRBV30 and TRBJ1-2; TRBD1 agrees at 8 bases. V shed 4 bases and J 4 bases; nucleotides not matched to a gene: 8. This CDR3 is built from 14 residues. Looked up from germline, CDR1 is GTSNPN and CDR2 is SVGIG (reference sequence). The CDR3 coding sequence is TGTGCCTGGACCGGGACAGGTCGCTCCTATGGCTACACCTTC. Protein product: CAWTGTGRSYGYTF.

The chain combines TRBV5-1 with TRBJ2-3; D is perhaps TRBD1 (6 bases). V lost 1 base, J lost 3 bases, and 12 bases lay in between. The CDR3 spans 15 residues. Germline V gene lookup returns CDR1 SGHRS and CDR2 YFSETQ. Written as DNA, the CDR3 is TGCGCCAGCAGCTTGAGTAGTCAGGGGACAGATACGCAGTATTTT. Translating gives CASSLSSQGTDTQYF.

This clone was seen a handful of times. DNA of the CDR3: TGTGCCAGCAGTTTGGGAGGCAGTCCCTCTGGGGCCAACGTCCTGACTTTC. Encoded protein: CASSLGGSPSGANVLTF. The chain recombines TRBV28 with TRBJ2-6; maybe TRBD2 (6 bases). The CDR3 sequence is 17 residues long. From germline, CDR1 is MDHEN and CDR2 SYDVKM. V gave up 3 bases and J gave up 0 bases, with 12 bases separating them. The complete variable domain, with remaining parts taken from reference TRBV28 and TRBJ2-6, reads DVKVTQSSRYLVKRTGEKVFLECVQDMDHENMFWYRQDPGLGLRLIYFSYDVKMKEKGDIPEGYSVSREKKERFSLILESASTNQTSMYLCASSLGGSPSGANVLTFGAGSRLTVL.

The chain employs TRBV25-1 and TRBJ1-6, with D perhaps matching TRBD1 (5 bases). Germline V gives CDR1 MGHDK, CDR2 SYGVNS. The CDR3 is 14 amino acids. Trimming removed 4 bases from V and 4 bases from J, with 8 bases in between. Written as DNA, the CDR3 is TGTGCCAGCAGTGGGCAGGGTTATAATTCACCCCTCCACTTT. Amino acids: CASSGQGYNSPLHF.

V is TRBV27 and J is TRBJ1-2, with D hard to call. Trimming pared 3 bases from V and 7 bases from J, leaving 9 bases between. The length of the CDR3 is 12 residues. The germline V gene encodes CDR1 MNHEY and CDR2 SMNVEV (reference sequence). In DNA, the CDR3 is TGTGCCAGCAGTTTGGAGGGTCGTGGCTACACCTTC. Protein sequence: CASSLEGRGYTF.

The genes are TRBV4-2 and TRBJ2-1, with D tentatively TRBD2 (6 bases). Germline values: CDR1 LGHNA, CDR2 YNFKEQ. V was shortened by 1 base and J by 6 bases, with 16 bases between the two germline ends. The CDR3 is made up of 16 amino acids. The CDR3 DNA reads as TGTGCCAGCAGCCAAGGACGCGGGAATCGAGGCAATGAGCAGTTCTTC. Its translation: CASSQGRGNRGNEQFF.

This rearrangement joins TRBV2 to TRBJ2-5; TRBD2 aligns across 11 bases. This CDR3 region has 16 residues. Trimming at V came to 1 base and at J to 3 bases, leaving 4 bases not matched to a gene. The germline CDR1 and CDR2 sequences are SNHLY and FYNNEI. The CDR3 sequence is CASSEGEGLAEETQYF. CDR3 nucleotides: TGTGCCAGCAGTGAAGGGGAGGGACTAGCGGAAGAGACCCAGTACTTC. The whole variable domain, filled in from reference TRBV2 and TRBJ2-5, reads EPEVTQTPSHQVTQMGQEVILRCVPISNHLYFYWYRQILGQKVEFLVSFYNNEISEKSEIFDDQFSVERPDGSNFTLKIRSTKLEDSAMYFCASSEGEGLAEETQYFGPGTRLLVL.

J is TRBJ2-5 and V is TRBV5-6; TRBD2 matches 13 bases. The J segment lost 0 bases and the V segment lost 0 bases, leaving 5 bases of the junction unmatched. CDR1 is SGHDT, CDR2 YYEEEE, per germline. There are 18 residues in the CDR3. The CDR3 nucleotides read TGTGCCAGCAGCTTGGGACTAGCGGGAGGACCGTACCAAGAGACCCAGTACTTC. Translated, it gives CASSLGLAGGPYQETQYF. Together with reference TRBV5-6 and TRBJ2-5, the CDR3 gives the full variable domain: DAGVTQSPTHLIKTRGQQVTLRCSPKSGHDTVSWYQQALGQGPQFIFQYYEEEERQRGNFPDRFSGHQFPNYSSELNVNALLLGDSALYLCASSLGLAGGPYQETQYFGPGTRLLVL.

V usage is TRBV6-6 and J usage is TRBJ2-5; tentatively, D is TRBD2 (5 bases). Trimming left V 8 bases short and J 3 bases short, with 13 bases between. Germline-derived CDR1 and CDR2 are MNHNY and SVGAGI (reference sequence). The CDR3 is 13 amino acids. The CDR3 coding sequence is TGTGCCAGCCCCCAGCGGATAAAAGAGACCCAGTACTTC. It encodes CASPQRIKETQYF.

A word on this clone: One end of the junction varies from germline; a read error may be responsible. This chain uses TRBV7-7 with TRBJ1-1; tentatively, D is TRBD1 (6 bases). CDR1 is SSHAT, CDR2 FNYEAQ, per germline (reference sequence). The CDR3 totals 13 residues. Written as DNA, the CDR3 is TGTGCTAGCAGCTTCGACAGGACCACTGAAGCTTTCTTT. This encodes CASSFDRTTEAFF. Full variable domain (rest looked up from reference TRBV7-7 and TRBJ1-1): GAGVSQSPRYKVTKRGQDVTLRCDPISSHATLYWYQQALGQGPEFLTYFNYEAQPDKSGLPSDRFSAERPEGSISTLTIQRTEQRDSAMYRCASSFDRTTEAFFGQGTRLTVV.

The chain uses TRBV19 and TRBJ2-5; 9 bases are shared with TRBD2. The V and J ends lost 5 bases and 6 bases, in that order; junction bases with no gene match: 10. This CDR3 comprises 15 residues. CDR1 LNHDA and CDR2 SQIVND come from the germline V gene (reference sequence). CDR3 nucleotides: TGTGCCAGTAGTGTGGCTAGCGGGATGGGAAAGACCCAGTACTTC. This translates into CASSVASGMGKTQYF.

V is TRBV5-1 and J is TRBJ2-7; 10 bases map to TRBD1. Germline CDR1 and CDR2: SGHRS and YFSETQ. Losses at the gene ends were 3 bases for V and 3 bases for J; bases not matched to a gene: 3. CDR3 length: 14 residues. The CDR3 protein is CASSSGQGLYEQYF. In nucleotides, the CDR3 is TGCGCCAGCAGCTCGGGACAGGGGCTCTACGAGCAGTACTTC.

V gene TRBV19 combines with J gene TRBJ2-1, with TRBD2 matching 12 bases. Looked up from germline, CDR1 is LNHDA and CDR2 is SQIVND (reference sequence). There are 18 residues in the CDR3. J was trimmed by 0 bases and V by 4 bases; bases with no gene match: 7. The CDR3 here is CASSRRTSGALSYNEQFF. The CDR3 region has the DNA TGTGCCAGTAGTAGAAGGACTAGCGGGGCCCTCTCCTACAATGAGCAGTTCTTC.

The rearrangement links TRBV5-1 to TRBJ1-2, with 12 bases fitting TRBD1. CDR3 length equals 15 residues. The germline V gene encodes CDR1 SGHRS and CDR2 YFSETQ. Unmatched junction bases numbered 7, after V lost 4 bases and J lost 6 bases. DNA of the CDR3: TGCGCCAGCAGCCCCGGGACAGGGGGCTATCATGGCTACACCTTC. This gives the protein CASSPGTGGYHGYTF. Combining the CDR3 with reference TRBV5-1 and TRBJ1-2 gives the whole variable domain KAGVTQTPRYLIKTRGQQVTLSCSPISGHRSVSWYQQTPGQGLQFLFEYFSETQRNKGNFPGRFSGRQFSNSRSEMNVSTLELGDSALYLCASSPGTGGYHGYTFGSGTRLTVV.

The chain uses TRBV5-1 and TRBJ2-6; the D gene is possibly TRBD2 (5 bases). CDR1 and CDR2 (germline): SGHRS, YFSETQ. The CDR3 has 15 residues. V lost 0 bases and J 4 bases, leaving 8 bases between the germline ends. CDR3 nucleotide sequence: TGCGCCAGCAGCTTGGCGGGGTCCGGGGCCAACGTCCTGACTTTC. This translates into CASSLAGSGANVLTF.

The chain combines TRBV29-1 with TRBJ2-1; TRBD2 matches 13 bases. The CDR3 has 14 amino acids. CDR1 is SQVTM, CDR2 ANQGSEA, per germline. V shed 7 bases, J shed 9 bases, and the junction held 9 bases outside the gene matches. The CDR3 DNA follows: TGCAGCGGAAAACTAGCGGGAGGGCCGAGTGAGCAGTTCTTC. Protein product: CSGKLAGGPSEQFF.

The chain combines TRBV5-6 with TRBJ1-2; 9 positions agree with TRBD1. This CDR3 contains 16 residues. Germline CDR1 and CDR2: SGHDT and YYEEEE. The J segment lost 2 bases and the V segment lost 0 bases, leaving 5 bases of the junction unmatched. This CDR3 is CASSLAGQGTNYGYTF. CDR3 nucleotide sequence: TGTGCCAGCAGCTTGGCCGGACAGGGGACAAACTATGGCTACACCTTC.

The chain links TRBV28 to TRBJ2-7; TRBD2 matches at 11 bases. With V trimmed by 3 bases and J by 4 bases, 2 bases remained unmatched. The CDR3 spans 14 residues. The germline CDR1 and CDR2 sequences are MDHEN and SYDVKM. CDR3 DNA sequence: TGTGCCAGCAGTTTGGTAGCGGGAGGGTACGAGCAGTACTTC. Its protein product is CASSLVAGGYEQYF.

This clone has just a few counts. The J gene is TRBJ2-7, the V gene TRBV2; 7 bases line up with TRBD2. Germline lookup yields CDR1 SNHLY and CDR2 FYNNEI. CDR3 length: 13 residues. After removal of 8 bases from V and 4 bases from J, the junction contained 8 bases not matched to a gene. The CDR3 DNA follows: TGTGCCAGCGGGCGGGGGAATTGGTACGAGCAGTACTTC. This encodes CASGRGNWYEQYF.

This chain links TRBV7-8 with TRBJ2-7, with D possibly TRBD2 on 6 matching bases. Germline CDR1 is SGHVS and CDR2 is FQNEAQ. The CDR3 contains 15 residues. The V and J ends lost 5 bases and 7 bases respectively, with 21 bases between them. The CDR3 loop is CASSQEGYPNSEQYF. DNA of the CDR3: TGTGCCAGCAGCCAGGAGGGCTACCCGAATTCTGAGCAGTACTTC.

V usage is TRBV5-1 and J usage is TRBJ1-4; a weak D match, TRBD1 (5 bases). The CDR3 is made up of 16 amino acids. The V gene's germline CDR1 is SGHRS and CDR2 YFSETQ. Trimming cost V 0 bases and J 0 bases, with 9 bases left between them. DNA of the CDR3: TGCGCCAGCAGCTTGGCAGGGCCGTCAACTAATGAAAAACTGTTTTTT. Translating gives CASSLAGPSTNEKLFF.

The chain carries TRBV30 and TRBJ1-2; D remains unclear. Germline CDR1 is GTSNPN and CDR2 is SVGIG (reference sequence). V was trimmed by 2 bases and J by 4 bases, leaving 11 bases between them. CDR3 length: 13 amino acids. The CDR3 sequence: CAWSPRSSYGYTF. The CDR3 coding sequence is TGTGCCTGGAGTCCCCGTTCGAGCTATGGCTACACCTTC.

This clone is labeled as medium-sized. The rearrangement uses TRBV30 and TRBJ2-7; weak D call: TRBD1 (5 bases). Germline V lookup: CDR1 GTSNPN, CDR2 SVGIG (reference sequence). The length of the CDR3 is 13 residues. Trimming stripped 0 bases from V and 7 bases from J, with 13 bases between. CDR3 nucleotide sequence: TGTGCCTGGAGTGTAGGAACCCCAGGGGAGCAGTACTTC. Translating it yields CAWSVGTPGEQYF.

J is TRBJ2-7 and V is TRBV6-6; tentatively, D is TRBD2 (5 bases). CDR1 and CDR2 (germline): MNHNY, SVGAGI (reference sequence). V lost 6 bases, J lost 5 bases, and 20 bases lay in between. The CDR3 totals 15 residues. CDR3 nucleotide sequence: TGTGCCAGCAGCGCCCCGAGCCCGGGAAGGGACGAGCAGTACTTC. As protein: CASSAPSPGRDEQYF.